One and the same sample provided the 29 T cell receptor beta chains below, sequenced in a study of identifying expanded T cells in peripheral blood. The protocol was immunoSEQ multiplex PCR, while the TCRdb copy is restricted to in-frame clones and leaves out a portion. The data show about 110,000 clones, roughly nine tenths seen once. Sequenced: blood. The receptors shown here come from a person between 18 and 69 years old in good health.

The rearrangement links TRBV6-1 to TRBJ1-4; D is perhaps TRBD1 (5 bases). Trimming cost V 5 bases and J 1 base, with 8 bases left between them. Looked up from germline, CDR1 is MNHNS and CDR2 is SASEGT. The CDR3 sequence is 14 residues long. In DNA form, the CDR3 reads TGTGCCAGCAGTAGTCAGGGAACTAATGAAAAACTGTTTTTT. This gives the protein CASSSQGTNEKLFF.

This clone has only a few counts. The chain links TRBV19 to TRBJ1-3, with D possibly being TRBD1 (5 bases). The CDR3 has 15 amino acids. V dropped 7 bases and J dropped 4 bases, with 17 bases sitting between them. CDR1 LNHDA and CDR2 SQIVND come from the germline V gene (reference sequence). The chain's CDR3 is CASNRGAGSGNTIYF. For the CDR3, the DNA is TGTGCCAGTAATCGGGGCGCGGGTTCGGGAAACACCATATATTTT. Together with reference TRBV19 and TRBJ1-3, the CDR3 gives the full variable domain: DGGITQSPKYLFRKEGQNVTLSCEQNLNHDAMYWYRQDPGQGLRLIYYSQIVNDFQKGDIAEGYSVSREKKESFPLTVTSAQKNPTAFYLCASNRGAGSGNTIYFGEGSWLTVV.

This chain's CDR3 is CASSYSARLLEKLFF. The CDR3 DNA sequence: TGTGCCAGCAGTTACTCGGCCAGGCTCCTTGAAAAACTGTTTTTT. V is TRBV6-5 and J is TRBJ1-4; no firm D call. Per the germline V gene, CDR1 is MNHEY and CDR2 is SVGAGI. V was clipped by 0 bases and J by 7 bases, with 12 bases between them. This CDR3 contains 15 residues.

The V gene is TRBV4-3, the J gene TRBJ2-7, with a weak D call TRBD2 (5 bases). CDR1 is LGHNA, CDR2 YSLEER, per germline. Trimming shortened V by 5 bases and J by 1 base, and 12 bases separated the two germline ends. CDR3 length: 14 residues. The DNA of the CDR3 is TGCGCCAGCAGCTTGTTTACGGGGTCCTACGAGCAGTACTTC. Amino acids: CASSLFTGSYEQYF.

This clone appeared once. The V gene is TRBV5-1, the J gene TRBJ2-2; D may be TRBD1 (6 bases). Trimming stripped 1 base from V and 5 bases from J, with 15 bases between. The germline V gene has CDR1 SGHRS and CDR2 YFSETQ. This CDR3 has 16 residues. The CDR3 DNA reads TGCGCCAGCAGCTTGCTGACGAGCAGGGGAACCGGGGAGCTGTTTTTT. Amino acids: CASSLLTSRGTGELFF. Filled out from reference TRBV5-1 and TRBJ2-2, the complete variable domain reads KAGVTQTPRYLIKTRGQQVTLSCSPISGHRSVSWYQQTPGQGLQFLFEYFSETQRNKGNFPGRFSGRQFSNSRSEMNVSTLELGDSALYLCASSLLTSRGTGELFFGEGSRLTVL.

This clone has a single count. The J gene is TRBJ1-2, the V gene TRBV6-5; 7 bases map to TRBD1. CDR1 and CDR2 from the germline V gene are MNHEY and SVGAGI. V was clipped by 7 bases and J by 0 bases; unmatched bases: 2. The CDR3 sequence is 13 residues long. CDR3 amino acids: CASTDRTNYGYTF. The CDR3 nucleotides are TGTGCCAGCACGGACAGGACTAACTATGGCTACACCTTC.

The J gene is TRBJ2-5, the V gene TRBV5-1; 8 nucleotides agree with TRBD1. Germline values: CDR1 SGHRS, CDR2 YFSETQ. V dropped 6 bases and J dropped 3; count of bases not matched to a gene: 4. The CDR3 runs 13 residues. The chain's CDR3 is CASKGQVEETQYF. DNA of the CDR3: TGCGCCAGCAAGGGACAGGTAGAAGAGACCCAGTACTTC.

This clone was seen more than once but under ten times. V is TRBV10-1 and J is TRBJ1-2; unclear D gene. Trimming cost V 7 bases and J 4 bases, with 10 bases left between them. Germline V gene data show CDR1 as WNHNN and CDR2 as SYGVQD (reference sequence). CDR3 size: 12 residues. CDR3 in amino acids: CASKQKVYGYTF. The DNA for the CDR3 is TGCGCCAGCAAACAGAAAGTCTATGGCTACACCTTC.

About this clone: A read error may account for a junction end that differs from germline. Other DNA sequences in the sample encode the same CDR3. The chain carries TRBV25-1 and TRBJ1-3; D is unresolved. The CDR3 extends over 14 amino acids. The germline V gene encodes CDR1 MGHDK and CDR2 SYGVNS. CDR3 bases: TGTGCCAGCAGTGCGCTAAGCTCTGGGAACACCATATATTTT. It is translated as CASSALSSGNTIYF.

The table lists this clone with a few counts. A junction boundary mismatches the germline segment, possibly from a read error. This chain joins TRBV4-3 and TRBJ1-3, with TRBD1 identical over 7 bases. CDR1 LGHNA and CDR2 YSLEER come from the germline V gene. This CDR3 spans 15 amino acids. CDR3 sequence: CASSKDRVSGNTIYF. The CDR3 nucleotides are TGCGCCAGCAGCAAAGACAGGGTCTCTGGAAACACCATATATTTT.

The rearrangement joins TRBV25-1 to TRBJ2-2; 7 nucleotides align to TRBD1. V shed 7 bases and J 9 bases; nucleotides not matched to a gene: 11. The CDR3 length is 14 residues. CDR1 MGHDK and CDR2 SYGVNS come from the germline V gene. DNA of the CDR3: TGTGCCAGCACCGAAGACAGGGCTAGCAGGGAGCTGTTTTTT. This sequence encodes CASTEDRASRELFF.

The V call is TRBV6-5, the J call TRBJ1-1, with TRBD1 as a possible D gene (5 bases). The CDR3 runs 15 residues. Deletions cut 4 bases from V and 0 bases from J, with 12 bases between. Looked up from germline, CDR1 is MNHEY and CDR2 is SVGAGI. The CDR3 DNA reads TGTGCCAGCAGTTCTGGACACGTGGTGAACACTGAAGCTTTCTTT. Amino acid sequence: CASSSGHVVNTEAFF.

The V gene is TRBV11-1, the J gene TRBJ2-5; D unclear. CDR3 length: 13 amino acids. V lost 2 bases to trimming and J lost 2 bases, with 6 bases between them. Germline V CDR1 and CDR2: SGHAT, FQDESV (reference sequence). CDR3 sequence (DNA): TGTGCCAGCAGCTTAAACAGACAAGAGACCCAGTACTTC. This gives the protein CASSLNRQETQYF.

The chain employs TRBV19 and TRBJ1-1; 8 bases match TRBD1. Germline-derived CDR1 and CDR2 are LNHDA and SQIVND (reference sequence). V lost 7 bases to trimming and J lost 5 bases; unmatched junction nucleotides: 9. The length of the CDR3 is 14 residues. The CDR3 DNA is TGTGCCAGTACCACGACAGGGGTGGGGACTGAAGCTTTCTTT. Encoded protein: CASTTTGVGTEAFF. Full variable domain (remainder filled in from reference TRBV19 and TRBJ1-1): DGGITQSPKYLFRKEGQNVTLSCEQNLNHDAMYWYRQDPGQGLRLIYYSQIVNDFQKGDIAEGYSVSREKKESFPLTVTSAQKNPTAFYLCASTTTGVGTEAFFGQGTRLTVV.

This chain uses TRBV23-1 with TRBJ2-7; tentatively, D is TRBD1 or TRBD2 (5 bases each). TRBV23-1 is labeled an ORF, and its function is uncertain. V was trimmed by 7 bases and J by 6 bases, leaving 22 bases between them. The CDR3 runs 15 residues. The DNA for the CDR3 is TGCGCCAGCACCCAAGGGGACGGGTGCGTTCGCGAGCAGTACTTC. Protein product: CASTQGDGCVREQYF.

The chain carries TRBV7-2 and TRBJ2-7; D is possibly TRBD1 (5 bases). The CDR3 has 15 amino acids. Trimming left V 1 base short and J 2 bases short, with 12 bases between. Germline lookup yields CDR1 SGHTA and CDR2 FQGNSA. CDR3 sequence reads: CASSLEGALPYEQYF. DNA of the CDR3: TGTGCCAGCAGCTTAGAAGGGGCCCTACCCTACGAGCAGTACTTC.

The rearrangement uses TRBV4-2 and TRBJ2-3; TRBD2 aligns across 11 bases. The V segment lost 1 base and the J segment 6 bases; nucleotides outside the gene matches: 9. The CDR3 has 17 amino acids. Germline CDR1 and CDR2: LGHNA and YNFKEQ. Written as DNA, the CDR3 is TGTGCCAGCAGCCAAGTGGGGACTAGCGGTTCGTTGGATACGCAGTATTTT. Its protein is CASSQVGTSGSLDTQYF.

V and J are TRBV5-1 and TRBJ2-7, with D possibly matching TRBD2 (6 bases). CDR3 size: 13 residues. Germline V gene sequence: CDR1 SGHRS, CDR2 YFSETQ. Trimming pared 6 bases from V and 3 bases from J, leaving 13 bases between. In nucleotides, the CDR3 is TGCGCCAGCATGGAGGGTATTGGCTACGAGCAGTACTTC. Translation: CASMEGIGYEQYF.

This clone appeared a single time. The chain employs TRBV7-9 and TRBJ2-3; 13 bases agree with TRBD2. CDR1 and CDR2 from the germline V gene are SEHNR and FQNEAQ (reference sequence). J gave up 5 bases and V 5 bases, and 7 bases lay outside the gene matches. The CDR3 loop spans 16 amino acids. CDR3 region: CASSIRLAGGIDTQYF. As DNA, the CDR3 is TGTGCCAGCAGCATCCGACTAGCGGGAGGAATAGATACGCAGTATTTT.

As regards this clone: Germline and junction disagree at one end, which may indicate a read error. The J gene is TRBJ1-1, the V gene TRBV14; unclear D gene. The CDR3 sequence is 15 residues long. CDR1 and CDR2 (germline): SGHDN, FVKESK. The CDR3: CASSQGLGLNTEAFF. The CDR3 DNA reads as TGTGCCAGCAGCCAAGGTCTGGGTTTGAATACTGAAGCTTTCTTT. The whole variable domain, filled in from reference TRBV14 and TRBJ1-1, reads EAGVTQFPSHSVIEKGQTVTLRCDPISGHDNLYWYRRVMGKEIKFLLHFVKESKQDESGMPNNRFLAERTGGTYSTLKVQPAELEDSGVYFCASSQGLGLNTEAFFGQGTRLTVV.

The chain employs TRBV5-6 and TRBJ2-1; TRBD1 agrees at 9 bases. In germline, CDR1 is SGHDT, CDR2 YYEEEE. The CDR3 has 14 amino acids. V was pared by 3 bases and J by 8 bases, with 6 bases of the junction left unmatched. CDR3 loop: CASSWDRDWHEQFF. DNA for the CDR3: TGTGCCAGCAGCTGGGACAGGGATTGGCATGAGCAGTTCTTC.

The gene calls are TRBV13 and TRBJ2-3, with D uncertain. CDR3 length: 13 residues. Germline values: CDR1 PRHDT, CDR2 FYEKMQ (reference sequence). Trimming pared 2 bases from V and 8 bases from J, leaving 11 bases between. The chain's CDR3 is CASSLKGPGTQYF. CDR3 nucleotide sequence: TGTGCCAGCAGCTTAAAAGGTCCAGGTACGCAGTATTTT.

The chain uses TRBV7-6 and TRBJ2-1, with 7 positions matching TRBD2. With V trimmed by 5 bases and J by 10 bases, 11 bases remained unmatched. Germline values: CDR1 SGHVS, CDR2 FNYEAQ. CDR3 length equals 14 residues. The DNA for the CDR3 is TGTGCCAGCAGCCCCATTCGCGGGGGTGAAGAGCAGTTCTTC. This encodes CASSPIRGGEEQFF.

This clone was counted a single time. The chain has TRBV9 and TRBJ2-3; D remains ambiguous. CDR1 SGDLS and CDR2 YYNGEE come from the germline V gene. V lost 0 bases, J lost 2 bases, and 13 bases lay in between. The CDR3 contains 16 residues. CDR3 sequence reads: CASSVGADQITDTQYF. CDR3 nucleotide sequence: TGTGCCAGCAGCGTAGGGGCAGACCAAATCACAGATACGCAGTATTTT.

The V call is TRBV6-5, the J call TRBJ1-2; no reliable D call. Germline V CDR1 and CDR2: MNHEY, SVGAGI. V lost 0 bases and J 0 bases, leaving 11 bases between the germline ends. This CDR3 region has 16 residues. The CDR3 loop is CASSYSTGLTNYGYTF. The CDR3 bases are TGTGCCAGCAGTTACTCGACGGGCCTTACTAACTATGGCTACACCTTC.

The chain couples TRBV19 to TRBJ2-5, with D perhaps TRBD1 (6 bases). The length of the CDR3 is 13 residues. Between the trimmed V and J ends, which lost 2 bases and 4 bases, there was a span of 8 bases. Germline V CDR1 and CDR2: LNHDA, SQIVND (reference sequence). The CDR3 protein is CASSITGLETQYF. The CDR3 nucleotides read TGTGCCAGTAGTATAACAGGGTTAGAGACCCAGTACTTC.

The chain links TRBV29-1 to TRBJ1-4; perhaps TRBD1 as D (6 bases). Between the trimmed V and J ends, which lost 4 bases and 3 bases, there was a span of 15 bases. Germline lookup yields CDR1 SQVTM and CDR2 ANQGSEA. This CDR3 is built from 15 residues. CDR3 in amino acids: CSVGATGSANEKLFF. As DNA, the CDR3 is TGCAGCGTTGGAGCAACAGGGTCCGCTAATGAAAAACTGTTTTTT.

The V and J genes are TRBV9 and TRBJ1-1, with TRBD1 as a possible D gene (6 bases). The CDR3 extends over 15 amino acids. Germline V gene sequence: CDR1 SGDLS, CDR2 YYNGEE. The V end was cut by 2 bases, the J end by 2 bases, with 13 bases between. DNA of the CDR3: TGTGCCAGCAGCGTTATAACAGGGTTAAACACTGAAGCTTTCTTT. Its protein is CASSVITGLNTEAFF.

V is TRBV4-1 and J is TRBJ2-7; D not resolved. The CDR3 spans 13 residues. CDR1 is MGHRA and CDR2 is YSYEKL in the germline V gene. Trimming removed 0 bases from V and 4 bases from J, with 7 bases in between. As DNA, the CDR3 is TGCGCCAGCAGCCAAGAGACGGGTTACGAGCAGTACTTC. It codes for CASSQETGYEQYF.